What follows is one T cell receptor (beta chain) and its context. The antigen is not known. With 60 Vbeta and 13 Jbeta primers, the PCR was carried out. The authors' processing: Per a later analysis, the number of unique TCR beta chains was around 80 million, of which around 10 million were shared. Measured with immunoSEQ multiplex PCR; TCRdb has only the in-frame clones, and not every one. The DNA gave D and trimming, while V, J and clone size come from that table. The sample records almost 85,000 clones, around 80% being singletons. Germline CDR1 and CDR2: MNHEY and SMNVEV (reference sequence). The CDR3 is 14 residues long. V lost 5 bases, J lost 4 bases, and 14 bases lay in between. This entry comes from a study of cytomegalovirus exposure and HLA in healthy donors. Looking at the study overall: There were 350 to 400 genotyped donors. Of these, roughly 80% fell in the genetic ancestry cluster associated with self-reported Caucasian donors.

General study points: In a later analysis, a missense DCLRE1C variant was linked to TCR beta V- and J-gene trimming. Differences between HLA loci emerged in a later analysis of TCR association rates, with DRB1 most and HLA-C fewest.

The TCR sequence derives from a male donor in good health and CMV-seropositive. The chain uses TRBV27 and TRBJ2-5, with a weak D call TRBD2 (5 bases). The sample consisted of PBMCs. DNA of the CDR3: TGTGCCAGCAGTGTTGGCCTAGCCGGAGAGACCCAGTACTTC. Translated, it gives CASSVGLAGETQYF.